The rows below give T cell receptor beta chains drawn from one sample of a study of T-cell memory formation after mild COVID-19. TCRdb reanalysed the 5' RACE reads using MiXCR and keeps one entry per CDR3 protein. The sample gives 400,000 to 500,000 distinct CDR3 sequences, 15% to 20% of which show up once; 7.5% to 9.5% is in the top ten. Material for sequencing was PBMCs or a T cell subset sorted from them (not recorded which). Every receptor here comes from an adult woman who had mild COVID-19 (a few samples of this study predate the infection). Cell type and time point are not known. Each CDR3 is given with its conserved first and last residue. A D gene is named only where the DNA matches it firmly. Some rows mark clone size as missing; the rest say once, few, many or name a class of expanded clone.

v_call	d_call	j_call	clone_size	cdr3_aa	cdr3_nt
TRBV12-3/TRBV12-4	NA	TRBJ1-2	few	CASSSVPTGVDGYTF	TGTGCCAGCAGTTCAGTTCCCACCGGGGTGGATGGCTACACCTTC
TRBV27	NA	TRBJ2-7	NA	CASSLFGGYEQYF	TGTGCCAGCAGTTTATTTGGGGGCTACGAGCAGTACTTC
TRBV3-1	NA	TRBJ1-2	few	CASRADQGGYGYTF	TGTGCCAGCAGGGCCGACCAGGGAGGCTATGGCTACACCTTC
TRBV6-4	NA	TRBJ1-1	NA	CASSDSGYGRAFF	TGTGCCAGCAGTGACTCGGGGTATGGTAGAGCTTTCTTT
TRBV7-3	NA	TRBJ1-1	NA	CASSPSLGQGNTEAFF	TGTGCCAGCAGCCCGTCCTTAGGGCAGGGGAACACTGAAGCTTTCTTT
TRBV3-1	NA	TRBJ1-1	many	CASSQTGGAGAFF	TGTGCCAGCAGCCAAACGGGAGGGGCAGGAGCTTTCTTT
TRBV6-2/TRBV6-3	NA	TRBJ1-6	few	CASSRTNSPLHF	TGTGCCAGTTCGCGGACAAATTCACCCCTCCACTTT
TRBV12-3/TRBV12-4	NA	TRBJ2-2	few	CASSLALAGRTGELFF	TGTGCCAGCAGTTTAGCGCTCGCAGGGAGGACCGGGGAGCTGTTTTTT
TRBV29-1	NA	TRBJ1-1	many	CSVARLRTEAFF	TGCAGCGTTGCCAGGCTTAGGACTGAAGCTTTCTTT
TRBV20-1	NA	TRBJ2-5	NA	CSAIGSQETQYF	TGCAGTGCTATTGGCAGCCAAGAGACCCAGTACTTC
TRBV18	NA	TRBJ2-5	NA	CASTDVGRETQYF	TGTGCCAGCACAGACGTGGGAAGGGAGACCCAGTACTTC
TRBV24-1	TRBD1	TRBJ2-5	few	CATSDSQTGQETQYF	TGTGCCACCAGTGATTCCCAGACAGGGCAAGAGACCCAGTACTTC
TRBV15	NA	TRBJ2-2	NA	CATSRLGTFSANTGELFF	TGTGCCACCAGCAGGCTGGGCACTTTTTCCGCGAACACCGGGGAGCTGTTTTTT